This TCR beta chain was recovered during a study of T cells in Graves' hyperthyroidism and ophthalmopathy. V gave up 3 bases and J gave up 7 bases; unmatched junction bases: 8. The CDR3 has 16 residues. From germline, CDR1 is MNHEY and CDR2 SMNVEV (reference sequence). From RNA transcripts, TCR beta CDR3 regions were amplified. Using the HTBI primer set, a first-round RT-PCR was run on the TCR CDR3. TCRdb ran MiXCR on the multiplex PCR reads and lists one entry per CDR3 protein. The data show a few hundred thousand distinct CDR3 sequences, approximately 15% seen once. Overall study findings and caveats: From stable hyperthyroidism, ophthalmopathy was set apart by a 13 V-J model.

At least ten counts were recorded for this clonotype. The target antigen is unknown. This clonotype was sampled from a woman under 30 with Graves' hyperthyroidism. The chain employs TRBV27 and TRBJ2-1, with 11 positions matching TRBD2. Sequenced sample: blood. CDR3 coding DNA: TGTGCCAGCAGTTTCCGAGCGGGACTAGCGGATAATGAGCAGTTCTTC. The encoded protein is CASSFRAGLADNEQFF.